Sequencing of this TCR beta chain was carried out in a study of cytomegalovirus exposure and HLA in healthy donors. Primers included in the PCR were 60 Vbeta and 13 Jbeta primers. Here immunoSEQ multiplex PCR was the method, and the copy in TCRdb shows in-frame clones only, minus some. The table shows around 130,000 clones, with just under 75% occurring only once. The CDR3 consists of 14 residues. The germline V gene encodes CDR1 MNHEY and CDR2 SVGAGI. The sample taken for sequencing was PBMCs. The source is a man aged 40-50 years in good health and CMV-seropositive. V gene TRBV6-5 combines with J gene TRBJ2-5; 7 bases map to TRBD1. The J call may not be correct, given that the DNA end is closer to TRBJ2-7. Here the CDR3 DNA reads TGTGCCAGCAGCCTAACACAGGGGATCTACGAGCAGTACTTC. It codes for CASSLTQGIYEQYF.